A single sample is the source of the 31 T cell receptor beta chains below, sequenced in a study of breast tumors, draining lymph nodes, adjacent tissues (dated by TCRdb to the mid-2010s). The library was obtained by multiplex PCR. For sequencing, an Illumina HiSeq 2000 was employed. TCRdb applied fastp at Q25 and MiXCR to the public reads, then kept only in-frame beta chains. CDR3 protein duplicates are merged, each entry listing the most common genes and DNA. The table for this sample lists about 270,000 distinct CDR3 sequences; under 35% of them were counted only once. The ten largest account for around 1% of the sample. The axillary draining lymph nodes of breast cancer patients were the source of the lymph node samples. Source material: axillary lymph node tissue. The receptors stem from a female donor with breast cancer. Some clones in this sample may be carry-over from other donors' samples.

Concerning this clonotype itself: Compared with germline, one end of the junction differs, possibly owing to a read error. The gene calls are TRBV9 and TRBJ2-1; 7 bases are a match to TRBD2. The germline V gene has CDR1 SGDLS and CDR2 YYNGEE. The CDR3 spans 14 residues. The CDR3 DNA sequence: TGTGCCAGCAGTTTAGCGGGTCTGAACAATGAGCAGTCCTTC. Its translation: CASSLAGLNNEQSF.

The V and J genes are TRBV20-1 and TRBJ1-2; D gene unclear. In germline, CDR1 is DFQATT, CDR2 SNEGSKA (reference sequence). Between the trimmed V and J ends, which lost 5 bases and 4 bases, there was a span of 14 bases. The CDR3 length is 13 residues. The CDR3 reads CSADDGSSYGYTF. In nucleotides, the CDR3 is TGCAGTGCTGATGACGGGAGCTCCTATGGCTACACCTTC.

The chain is built from TRBV20-1 and TRBJ2-3; D gene ambiguous. The CDR3 has 13 amino acids. V lost 5 bases and J lost 0, with 9 bases in between. Per the germline V gene, CDR1 is DFQATT and CDR2 is SNEGSKA (reference sequence). The CDR3 DNA follows: TGCAGTGCTGATGACGGGAGCACAGATACGCAGTATTTT. Protein sequence: CSADDGSTDTQYF.

This clonotype was found a few times. A much larger clone lies one base from this, so it may be a read error. The rearrangement joins TRBV11-3 to TRBJ2-7; the D call may be TRBD1 or TRBD2 (5 bases each). CDR1 is SGHNT and CDR2 is YENEEA in the germline V gene. The CDR3 covers 13 residues. CDR3 in DNA: TGTGCCAGCAGCTTAGTTGAAGTAGGGGAGCAGTGCTTC. It is translated as CASSLVEVGEQCF.

A few counts support this clonotype. The rearrangement links TRBV28 to TRBJ1-4; no definite D call. The germline V gene encodes CDR1 MDHEN and CDR2 SYDVKM. The V and J ends lost 6 bases and 5 bases respectively, with 7 bases between them. CDR3 length: 12 residues. CDR3 residues: CASSFINEKLFF. In DNA form, the CDR3 reads TGTGCCAGCAGCTTTATAAATGAAAAACTGTTTTTT.

The table lists this clonotype with many counts. The chain has TRBV5-1 and TRBJ2-7, with D unresolved. Trimming removed 0 bases from V and 2 bases from J, with 12 bases in between. Germline values: CDR1 SGHRS, CDR2 YFSETQ. CDR3 length: 15 amino acids. The CDR3 protein is CASSLGRVSPYEQYF. CDR3 DNA sequence: TGCGCCAGCAGCTTGGGAAGAGTCTCACCCTACGAGCAGTACTTC.

Only a few counts were recorded for this clonotype. This clone may be a read error of a much larger clone one base away. The rearrangement uses TRBV11-2 and TRBJ2-7; D ambiguous. V lost 3 bases and J lost 6, with 12 bases in between. This CDR3 is 13 amino acids long. The germline V gene has CDR1 SGHAT and CDR2 FQNNGV. CDR3 DNA: TGTGCCAGCAGCTTCAGCACAGACTCCGAGCAGTACTTC. This gives the protein CASSFSTDSEQYF.

This clonotype was seen at least ten times. The chain couples TRBV20-1 to TRBJ1-4; 7 nucleotides agree with TRBD1. The germline CDR1 and CDR2 sequences are DFQATT and SNEGSKA (reference sequence). The CDR3 length is 13 residues. The V gene end was trimmed by 5 bases and the J gene end by 7 bases; junction bases not matched to a gene: 7. The CDR3 reads CSARKTGTEKLFF. For the CDR3, the DNA is TGCAGTGCTCGGAAGACAGGGACTGAAAAACTGTTTTTT.

This sequence joins TRBV5-6 and TRBJ2-5; TRBD1 matches 9 bases. In germline, CDR1 is SGHDT, CDR2 YYEEEE. After removal of 0 bases from V and 0 bases from J, the junction contained 12 bases not matched to a gene. The CDR3 has 19 amino acids. CDR3 nucleotide sequence: TGTGCCAGCAGCTTGGACAGGGGGCGTTTTAGGGGCTACCAAGAGACCCAGTACTTC. It specifies CASSLDRGRFRGYQETQYF.

This clonotype was seen repeatedly, ten times or more. This chain uses TRBV4-1 with TRBJ1-2, with 9 bases fitting TRBD1. Per germline, CDR1 MGHRA and CDR2 YSYEKL. The CDR3 is 18 amino acids. After removal of 0 bases from V and 8 bases from J, the junction contained 16 bases not matched to a gene. CDR3 amino acids: CASSQELSITGGSFGYTF. CDR3 nucleotides: TGCGCCAGCAGCCAAGAACTCTCCATTACAGGGGGCAGCTTCGGCTACACCTTC.

For this clonotype: Germline is not matched at one junction end, which may reflect a read error. The genes are TRBV24-1 and TRBJ2-1, with a possible D match to TRBD1 (6 bases). This CDR3 is built from 17 residues. Germline-derived CDR1 and CDR2 are KGHDR and SFDVKD. In nucleotides, the CDR3 is TGTGCCACCAGTGATGTAACAGGGCAGGGATCCTACAATGAGCAGCTCTTC. Translation: CATSDVTGQGSYNEQLF.

This clonotype was found many times. The rearrangement links TRBV7-9 to TRBJ2-3, with D possibly matching TRBD2 (6 bases). Trimming removed 6 bases at V and 2 bases at J, with 9 bases between. Germline V gene data show CDR1 as SEHNR and CDR2 as FQNEAQ (reference sequence). This CDR3 region has 13 residues. The CDR3 region is CASRRLDTDTQYF. CDR3 DNA sequence: TGTGCCAGCAGACGACTAGACACAGATACGCAGTATTTT.

Ten or more counts support this clonotype. This chain connects TRBV20-1 to TRBJ1-1; D unclear. The germline V and J ends were trimmed by 6 bases and 11 bases, with 19 bases remaining between them. The CDR3 is 12 amino acids. Germline loops: CDR1 DFQATT, CDR2 SNEGSKA (reference sequence). CDR3 sequence: CSALPGNLRAFF. The DNA of the CDR3 is TGCAGTGCCCTACCGGGCAACCTGAGGGCTTTCTTT.

This clonotype occurred many times. The rearrangement joins TRBV11-3 to TRBJ2-2, with D maybe TRBD1 (6 bases). The CDR3 runs to 14 residues. In germline, CDR1 is SGHNT, CDR2 YENEEA. V was pared by 1 base and J by 7 bases, with 10 bases between. This chain's CDR3 is CASSLGRGNGELFF. The CDR3 nucleotides are TGTGCCAGCAGCTTAGGCAGGGGAAACGGGGAGCTGTTTTTT.

This clonotype was detected many times. The V gene is TRBV20-1, the J gene TRBJ2-1; D is unresolved. V was cut by 5 bases and J by 9 bases, with 23 bases left in between. Looked up from germline, CDR1 is DFQATT and CDR2 is SNEGSKA (reference sequence). The CDR3 is 15 residues long. The CDR3 DNA reads TGCAGTGCTGGTGGGTGGGTGGGTGGCGGAATTGAGCAGTTCTTC. It encodes CSAGGWVGGGIEQFF.

This clonotype was seen many times. The chain is built from TRBV6-5 and TRBJ2-1; a possible D gene is TRBD1 (6 bases). The CDR3 contains 17 residues. V dropped 7 bases and J dropped 0 bases, with 19 bases sitting between them. The germline gives CDR1 MNHEY, CDR2 SVGAGI. The CDR3, as DNA: TGTGCCAGCAACCCTACAGGGTACTACAGCTCCTACAATGAGCAGTTCTTC. It is translated as CASNPTGYYSSYNEQFF.

This clonotype occurred many times. The gene calls are TRBV19 and TRBJ2-7, with 7 bases identical to TRBD2. The V gene's germline CDR1 is LNHDA and CDR2 SQIVND (reference sequence). The CDR3 is 16 amino acids. Trimming cost V 4 bases and J 2 bases; bases outside gene matches: 11. The CDR3 DNA is TGTGCCAGTAGTAGTTATCCGGGACTACCTGCCTACGAGCAGTACTTC. Its translation is CASSSYPGLPAYEQYF.

The sample holds many counts of this clonotype. The chain carries TRBV12-3 or TRBV12-4 and TRBJ2-3; 7 bases are a match to TRBD2. The CDR3 length is 16 residues. V lost 5 bases to trimming and J lost 1 base; unmatched junction nucleotides: 9. The CDR3 is CASSPRDLAGTDTQYF. DNA of the CDR3: TGTGCCAGCAGTCCTCGAGACCTAGCGGGCACAGATACGCAGTATTTT.

This clonotype was recorded at least ten times. This rearrangement joins TRBV12-3 or TRBV12-4 to TRBJ2-7; TRBD2 matches at 9 bases. The CDR3 covers 16 residues. Trimming at V came to 1 base and at J to 0 bases, leaving 4 bases not matched to a gene. CDR3 sequence reads: CASSLDVAGVSYEQYF. The CDR3 DNA follows: TGTGCCAGCAGTTTAGATGTAGCGGGAGTCTCCTACGAGCAGTACTTC.

Points on this clonotype: This could be a read error, since a much larger clone is one nucleotide away. This sequence joins TRBV11-3 and TRBJ2-1; 10 nucleotides line up with TRBD2. The CDR3 sequence is 17 residues long. Trimming at V came to 5 bases and at J to 11 bases, leaving 18 bases not matched to a gene. The germline V gene encodes CDR1 SGHNT and CDR2 YENEEA. The CDR3 DNA is TGTGCCAGCAGCCGCGGACTAGCGGAAGGCCCCCTCCTCCAGCAGTTCTTC. As protein: CASSRGLAEGPLLQQFF. The variable domain in full, completed from reference TRBV11-3 and TRBJ2-1, reads EAGVVQSPRYKIIEKKQPVAFWCNPISGHNTLYWYLQNLGQGPELLIRYENEEAVDDSQLPKDRFSAERLKGVDSTLKIQPAELGDSAVYLCASSRGLAEGPLLQQFFGPGTRLTVL.

On this clonotype itself: It may be a read error: a sequence one base away is much more abundant. The gene calls are TRBV20-1 and TRBJ2-3, with 16 bases fitting TRBD2. This CDR3 has 16 residues. The V gene's germline CDR1 is DFQATT and CDR2 SNEGSKA (reference sequence). The J segment lost 4 bases and the V segment lost 7 bases, leaving 8 bases of the junction unmatched. For the CDR3, the DNA is TGCAGTGTCGGGGGGACTAGCGGGAGGGCCGCAGATACGCAGTATTTT. Protein sequence: CSVGGTSGRAADTQYF.

This clonotype was seen many times. V gene TRBV20-1 combines with J gene TRBJ2-1; D remains unclear. Germline V gene data show CDR1 as DFQATT and CDR2 as SNEGSKA (reference sequence). The length of the CDR3 is 15 residues. Trimming cost V 2 bases and J 4 bases, with 15 bases left between them. The CDR3 nucleotides read TGCAGTGCTAGAAGTCTAACCAACACTTACAATGAGCAGTTCTTC. Amino acids: CSARSLTNTYNEQFF.

As regards this clonotype: A much larger clone lies a single base off, so this may be a read error. Given the absence of the conserved phenylalanine or tryptophan at the CDR3 end, a read error is likely. The genes are TRBV6-5 and TRBJ1-5; TRBD1 is a possible D gene (6 bases). With 4 bases removed from V and 3 bases from J, the gap between germline ends came to 13 bases. Germline V CDR1 and CDR2: MNHEY, SVGAGI. This CDR3 has 15 residues. The chain's CDR3 is CASSSGTLYNQPQHS. In DNA form, the CDR3 reads TGTGCCAGCAGTTCCGGGACATTATACAATCAGCCCCAGCATTCT.

Regarding this clonotype: A much bigger clone sits one base away, suggesting this may be a read error. The chain combines TRBV20-1 with TRBJ2-1, with unresolved D. CDR1 and CDR2 (germline): DFQATT, SNEGSKA (reference sequence). This CDR3 region has 14 residues. CDR3 protein: CSANSPISYNDQFF. CDR3 DNA: TGCAGTGCTAATTCGCCTATCTCCTACAATGACCAGTTCTTC.

This clonotype was counted between two and nine times. The chain couples TRBV2 to TRBJ1-1, with a weak D call TRBD1 (6 bases). The CDR3 has 15 residues. Germline V lookup: CDR1 SNHLY, CDR2 FYNNEI. V was trimmed by 9 bases and J by 1 base, leaving 18 bases between them. CDR3 in amino acids: CARTSTGPKNTEAFF. CDR3 sequence (DNA): TGTGCCAGAACCTCGACAGGACCGAAGAACACTGAAGCTTTCTTT. Together with reference TRBV2 and TRBJ1-1, the CDR3 gives the full variable domain: EPEVTQTPSHQVTQMGQEVILRCVPISNHLYFYWYRQILGQKVEFLVSFYNNEISEKSEIFDDQFSVERPDGSNFTLKIRSTKLEDSAMYFCARTSTGPKNTEAFFGQGTRLTVV.

This clonotype was seen only a few times. Possible read error: a much larger clone is one base away. The gene calls are TRBV7-2 and TRBJ2-2; no firm D call. Trimming stripped 5 bases from V and 4 bases from J, with 14 bases between. CDR1 is SGHTA, CDR2 FQGNSA, per germline. The CDR3 extends over 15 amino acids. DNA of the CDR3: TGTGCCAGCAGCGGGGAACATGGAACCACCGGGGAGCTGTTTTTT. This codes for CASSGEHGTTGELFF.

As regards this clonotype: Without the conserved terminal phenylalanine or tryptophan, this CDR3 likely stems from a read error. The limits of the CDR3 on the DNA are not certain, so only TCRdb's listed CDR3 is given. This chain uses TRBV19 with TRBJ2-2; the table names TRBD2, a call not compared with the DNA. Inclusive of both ends, the CDR3 amounts to 10 amino acids. Per germline, CDR1 LNHDA and CDR2 SQIVND (reference sequence). CDR3 region: CASNGRIAGL.

A remark on this clonotype: A much bigger clone sits one base away, suggesting this may be a read error. V and J are TRBV7-2 and TRBJ1-2, with 7 bases matching TRBD1. V lost 6 bases, J lost 8 bases, and 18 bases stayed unmatched. The germline gives CDR1 SGHTA, CDR2 FQGNSA. The CDR3 consists of 16 residues. Here the CDR3 reads CASSYTGIGGKGGYTF. The DNA for the CDR3 is TGTGCCAGCAGTTACACCGGGATAGGGGGCAAGGGGGGCTACACCTTC.

A remark on this clonotype: The CDR3 does not end in the conserved phenylalanine or tryptophan, so this is likely a read error. This chain uses TRBV5-4 with TRBJ2-7; 13 bases align to TRBD2. From germline, CDR1 is SGHNT and CDR2 YYREEE (reference sequence). This CDR3 has 16 amino acids. V lost 0 bases and J lost 7; bases outside the gene matches: 7. For the CDR3, the DNA is TGTGCCAGCAGCTTGGGGCCGGGACTAGCGGGAAAGGAGCAGTACCTC. Encoded protein: CASSLGPGLAGKEQYL.

There are many counts of this clonotype. The CDR3 protein is CASSGDSLTYEQYF. CDR3 sequence (DNA): TGCGCCAGCAGCGGGGACAGCCTGACCTACGAGCAGTACTTC. The J gene is TRBJ2-7, the V gene TRBV5-1; 7 bases are a match to TRBD1. This CDR3 has 14 amino acids. V shed 4 bases and J 2 bases; nucleotides not matched to a gene: 6. CDR1 and CDR2 (germline): SGHRS, YFSETQ.

The V call is TRBV12-3 or TRBV12-4, the J call TRBJ2-7, with 8 bases aligning to TRBD2. The CDR3 is 15 amino acids. The V segment lost 6 bases and the J segment 9 bases; nucleotides outside the gene matches: 16. CDR3 sequence: CASSLTAGGTHGQYF. CDR3 nucleotide sequence: TGTGCCAGCAGCTTGACGGCGGGAGGCACCCACGGGCAGTACTTC.